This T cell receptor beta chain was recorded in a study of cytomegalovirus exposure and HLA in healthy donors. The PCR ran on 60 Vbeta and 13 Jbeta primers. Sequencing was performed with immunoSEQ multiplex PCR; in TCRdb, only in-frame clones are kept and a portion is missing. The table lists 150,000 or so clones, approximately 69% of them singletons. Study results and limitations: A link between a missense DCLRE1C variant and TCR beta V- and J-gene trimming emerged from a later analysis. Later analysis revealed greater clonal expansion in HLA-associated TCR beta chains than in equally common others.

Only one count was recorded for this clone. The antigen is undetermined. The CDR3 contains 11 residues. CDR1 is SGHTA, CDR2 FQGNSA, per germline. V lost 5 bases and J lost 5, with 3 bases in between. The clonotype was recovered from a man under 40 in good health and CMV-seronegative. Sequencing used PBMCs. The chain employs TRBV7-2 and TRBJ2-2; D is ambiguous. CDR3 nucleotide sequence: TGTGCCAGCAGCCCTACCGGGGAGCTGTTTTTT. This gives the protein CASSPTGELFF.